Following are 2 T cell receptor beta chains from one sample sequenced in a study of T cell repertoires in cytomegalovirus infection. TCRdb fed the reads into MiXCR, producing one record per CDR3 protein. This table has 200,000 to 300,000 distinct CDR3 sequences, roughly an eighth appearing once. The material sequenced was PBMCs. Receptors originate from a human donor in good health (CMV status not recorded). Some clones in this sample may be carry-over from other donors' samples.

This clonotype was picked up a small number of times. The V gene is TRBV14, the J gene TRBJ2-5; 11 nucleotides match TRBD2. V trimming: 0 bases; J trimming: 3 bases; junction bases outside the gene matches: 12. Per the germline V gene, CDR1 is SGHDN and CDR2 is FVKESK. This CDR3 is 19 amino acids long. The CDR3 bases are TGTGCCAGCAGCCAAGATCGTCTCTTTAGGGGACTAGCGGAAGAGACCCAGTACTTC. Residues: CASSQDRLFRGLAEETQYF.

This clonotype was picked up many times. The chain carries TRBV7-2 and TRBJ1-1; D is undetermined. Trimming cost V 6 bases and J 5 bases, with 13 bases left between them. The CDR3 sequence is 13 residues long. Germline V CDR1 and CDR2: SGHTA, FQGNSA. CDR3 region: CASSSNTGTEAFF. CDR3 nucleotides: TGTGCCAGCAGTTCTAACACGGGAACTGAAGCTTTCTTT.